One T cell receptor beta chain is described in this entry. The sample originates from a study of blood T cell repertoires in COVID-19. Study-level background: PBMCs, B-cell-depleted T cells, or T cells were the source of the cDNA or gDNA that made up the material.

Original processing methods: Amplification with reference gene primers provided the estimates of nucleated cell counts. Sequencing was performed with immunoSEQ multiplex PCR; in TCRdb, only in-frame clones are kept and a portion is missing. V, J and clone size were drawn from that table, and D and trimming were deduced from the DNA. The data contain roughly 150,000 clones, 79% of them seen just once; the ten biggest clones take up under 20%. The CDR3 is 16 amino acids. CDR1 is SGHNT, CDR2 YYREEE, per germline (reference sequence). Germline trimming cut 4 bases from V and 11 bases from J; bases unmatched to any gene: 15.

This chain joins TRBV5-4 and TRBJ1-4, with TRBD1 identical over 9 bases. This sequence originates from a woman between 65 and 79 years old in a cohort exposed to, infected with or recovered from COVID-19 (not recorded which). Input material: PBMCs or T cells enriched from blood (not recorded which). The CDR3: CASSLKKTGTGTKLFF. CDR3 bases: TGTGCCAGCAGCCTAAAAAAGACCGGGACAGGGACCAAACTGTTTTTT.